Listed below are T cell receptor beta chains from one sample, sequenced in a study of blood T cell repertoires in COVID-19. This table comes from immunoSEQ multiplex PCR, and its TCRdb copy is limited to in-frame clones, with some not included. The sample has roughly 240,000 clones, around 88% seen once. The material sequenced was PBMCs or T cells enriched from blood (not recorded which). These receptors were taken from a woman aged 35 to 49 with acute COVID-19. The CDR3 runs from the conserved cysteine through the conserved F or W. The D gene is left open where the match is weak. Part of the rows lack a size; the others show once, few, many or a class for expanded clones.

CDR3 length	V gene	clone size	J gene	D gene	CDR3 protein	CDR3 DNA
13	TRBV10-1	.	TRBJ1-2	.	CASSEGRGYGYTF	TGCGCCAGCAGTGAAGGCAGGGGATATGGCTACACCTTC
14	TRBV5-5	.	TRBJ2-5	.	CASSANPLYETQYF	TGTGCCAGCAGCGCCAACCCTCTCTACGAGACCCAGTACTTC
15	TRBV11-2	.	TRBJ2-5	TRBD2	CASSPSGGVQETQYF	TGTGCCAGCAGCCCTAGCGGGGGAGTACAAGAGACCCAGTACTTC
16	TRBV6-4	few	TRBJ2-1	TRBD2	CASSDSPSGVYNEQFF	TGTGCCAGCAGTGACTCGCCTAGCGGGGTGTACAATGAGCAGTTCTTC
14	TRBV19	.	TRBJ2-1	TRBD1	CASSANPTGREQFF	TGTGCCAGTAGTGCCAACCCGACAGGGCGAGAGCAGTTCTTC
15	TRBV3-1/TRBV3-2	.	TRBJ1-2	.	CASSDRQLRIYGYTF	TGTGCCAGCAGCGACCGACAGCTGAGGATATATGGCTACACCTTC
14	TRBV7-9	.	TRBJ1-2	TRBD1	CASSLGGTGDGYTF	TGTGCCAGCAGCTTAGGAGGGACAGGGGATGGCTACACCTTC
12	TRBV6-6	few	TRBJ1-1	.	CASNTGQLEAFF	TGTGCCAGCAACACAGGGCAGCTTGAAGCTTTCTTT
15	TRBV6-5	.	TRBJ1-4	TRBD1	CASSQLTGEEEKLFF	TGTGCCAGCAGCCAATTGACAGGGGAGGAGGAAAAACTGTTTTTT
16	TRBV9	once	TRBJ2-1	TRBD2	CASSVASGREYNEQFF	TGTGCCAGCAGCGTAGCTAGCGGGAGGGAATACAATGAGCAGTTCTTC
15	TRBV2	.	TRBJ2-3	TRBD1	CASSEQGALIDTQYF	TGTGCCAGCAGTGAACAGGGGGCGCTGATAGATACGCAGTATTTT
16	TRBV5-1	.	TRBJ1-3	.	CASSLTGGNSGNTIYF	TGCGCCAGCAGCCTAACTGGGGGGAACTCTGGAAACACCATATATTTT
14	TRBV2	.	TRBJ1-5	TRBD1	CASSDDRGSQPQHF	TGTGCCAGCAGTGACGACAGGGGATCTCAGCCCCAGCATTTT
13	TRBV7-9	.	TRBJ1-2	TRBD1	CASSLTGGDGYTF	TGTGCCAGCAGCCTAACAGGGGGCGATGGCTACACCTTC
16	TRBV4-2	.	TRBJ2-3	TRBD2	CASSQRTSEITDTQYF	TGTGCCAGCAGCCAAAGGACTAGCGAAATCACAGATACGCAGTATTTT
14	TRBV6-1	few	TRBJ1-1	.	CASSEAPGLTEAFF	TGTGCCAGCAGTGAAGCCCCGGGACTCACTGAAGCTTTCTTT